These T cell receptor beta chains were read from a single sample in a study of cytomegalovirus exposure and HLA in healthy donors. TCRdb's copy holds only in-frame clones and misses some; the assay was immunoSEQ multiplex PCR. The repertoire consists of more than 150,000 clones, with more than 70% occurring once and the leading ten covering about 0.26%. The sequencing input was PBMCs. Receptor source: a boy aged 10-17 years in good health and CMV-seronegative. The CDR3 runs from the conserved cysteine through the conserved F or W. D genes are given only for firm matches. Clone size is stated in some rows and not others, as once, few, many or a class when expanded.

CDR3 protein	CDR3 DNA	V gene	J gene	clone size	D gene
CASSSHGGTGDEQYF	TGTGCCAGCAGTTCTCATGGGGGTACAGGGGACGAGCAGTACTTC	TRBV7-8	TRBJ2-7	.	TRBD1
CASSLGTSGRGEQFF	TGTGCCAGCAGCTTAGGGACTAGCGGGAGAGGTGAGCAGTTCTTC	TRBV27	TRBJ2-1	.	TRBD2
CASSNPGGASQGTQYF	TGTGCCAGTAGTAACCCAGGGGGCGCGTCTCAGGGGACCCAGTACTTC	TRBV19	TRBJ2-5	.	TRBD1
CASSEAGDTGELFF	TGTGCCAGCAGTGAAGCGGGGGACACCGGGGAGCTGTTTTTT	TRBV6-4	TRBJ2-2	.	TRBD2
CSASGGQPQHF	TGCAGTGCTAGCGGAGGTCAGCCCCAGCATTTT	TRBV20-1	TRBJ1-5	.	.
CASRLTSQVDNEQFF	TGCGCCAGCAGGCTCACTAGCCAGGTCGACAATGAGCAGTTCTTC	TRBV5-1	TRBJ2-1	.	.
CASSATGSSPQHF	TGTGCCAGCAGCGCCACAGGGTCATCGCCCCAGCATTTT	TRBV9	TRBJ1-5	once	.
CASSHRGPNYQPQHF	TGTGCCAGCAGTCACAGGGGTCCGAATTATCAGCCCCAGCATTTT	TRBV6-5	TRBJ1-5	.	TRBD1
CASSLGQGWEKLFF	TGTGCCAGCAGCCTGGGACAGGGTTGGGAAAAACTGTTTTTT	TRBV5-6	TRBJ1-4	few	TRBD1
CASSKGPGTGKEQYF	TGTGCCAGCAGCAAAGGGCCCGGGACAGGGAAAGAGCAGTACTTC	TRBV21-1	TRBJ2-7	.	.
CSVEVAGDEQFF	TGCAGCGTTGAAGTAGCGGGAGACGAGCAGTTCTTC	TRBV29-1	TRBJ2-1	.	TRBD2
CASWGPHTGMAFF	TGTGCCAGTTGGGGGCCACATACTGGTATGGCTTTCTTT	TRBV28	TRBJ1-1	once	.
CASSTGLGGQPQHF	TGTGCCAGCAGCACGGGACTGGGGGGACAGCCCCAGCATTTT	TRBV7-2	TRBJ1-5	.	.
CASSPNREIRAFF	TGTGCCAGCAGTCCTAACCGGGAGATACGGGCTTTCTTT	TRBV28	TRBJ1-1	.	.
CASRDGTDPTNEKLFF	TGTGCCAGCAGAGACGGGACAGATCCTACTAATGAAAAACTGTTTTTT	TRBV2	TRBJ1-4	.	TRBD1
CATSRLGTGDAETQYF	TGTGCCACCAGCAGGCTTGGGACAGGGGATGCAGAGACCCAGTACTTC	TRBV15	TRBJ2-5	once	TRBD1
CAWATSGGYEQYF	TGTGCCTGGGCGACTAGCGGGGGCTACGAGCAGTACTTC	TRBV30	TRBJ2-7	.	TRBD2
CASAQGAGGEGDTQYF	TGCGCCAGCGCACAGGGAGCGGGGGGTGAGGGAGATACGCAGTATTTT	TRBV5-1	TRBJ2-3	.	TRBD2
CASRLDEGVRQPQHF	TGTGCCAGCAGGCTGGATGAAGGGGTAAGGCAGCCCCAGCATTTT	TRBV2	TRBJ1-5	once	.
CATNPGAGTEAFF	TGTGCCACAAATCCAGGGGCCGGAACTGAAGCTTTCTTT	TRBV10-3	TRBJ1-1	.	.
CASSLPTALAKNIQYF	TGCGCCAGCAGCCTACCGACAGCCTTAGCCAAAAACATTCAGTACTTC	TRBV5-1	TRBJ2-4	.	.
CASSRDRAREQYF	TGTGCCAGCAGCCGGGACAGGGCTCGCGAGCAGTACTTC	TRBV27	TRBJ2-7	.	TRBD1
CASSQTASGGLNTGELFF	TGCGCCAGCAGCCAAACGGCGAGCGGGGGGTTGAACACCGGGGAGCTGTTTTTT	TRBV4-3	TRBJ2-2	few	TRBD2
CASSFQGREQYF	TGTGCCAGCAGTTTTCAGGGGCGGGAGCAGTACTTC	TRBV27	TRBJ2-7	.	.
CASSDRETQYF	TGTGCCAGCAGTGACAGGGAGACCCAGTACTTC	TRBV2	TRBJ2-5	.	.
CASSGVDSTYEQYF	TGTGCCAGCAGCGGCGTCGACAGTACCTACGAGCAGTACTTC	TRBV9	TRBJ2-7	.	.
CASSSGTEPVYEQYF	TGTGCCAGCAGTTCCGGGACTGAGCCCGTTTACGAGCAGTACTTC	TRBV28	TRBJ2-7	once	.
CAWSTTSGSSYEQYF	TGTGCCTGGAGTACTACTAGCGGGAGTTCCTACGAGCAGTACTTC	TRBV30	TRBJ2-7	.	TRBD2
CASSTQGANTEAFF	TGTGCCAGTAGTACACAGGGGGCGAACACTGAAGCTTTCTTT	TRBV19	TRBJ1-1	.	TRBD1
CASSEGQANHEQYF	TGTGCCAGCAGTGAAGGACAGGCTAACCACGAGCAGTACTTC	TRBV6-1	TRBJ2-7	.	.
CASSNIQDRGLGYTF	TGTGCCAGCAGCAACATTCAGGACAGGGGGCTTGGCTACACCTTC	TRBV7-9	TRBJ1-2	.	TRBD1
CASSRGTLGYEQYF	TGTGCCAGCAGTCGGGGGACTTTGGGATACGAGCAGTACTTC	TRBV13	TRBJ2-7	.	.
CAWSVAGGAKETQYF	TGTGCCTGGAGTGTAGCCGGGGGGGCCAAAGAGACCCAGTACTTC	TRBV30	TRBJ2-5	few	TRBD2
CASTYDRTDEAFF	TGTGCCAGTACTTACGACAGGACCGATGAAGCTTTCTTT	TRBV19	TRBJ1-1	.	.
CATATGNTEAFF	TGTGCCACCGCAACAGGGAACACTGAAGCTTTCTTT	TRBV5-6	TRBJ1-1	.	.
CASRVGGETQYF	TGTGCCAGCAGAGTAGGGGGCGAGACCCAGTACTTC	TRBV2	TRBJ2-5	.	TRBD1
CASSSAGFHNEQFF	TGTGCCAGCAGTTCTGCGGGATTCCACAATGAGCAGTTCTTC	TRBV27	TRBJ2-1	.	.
CASSPIRGPSNQPQHF	TGTGCCAGCTCACCCATCAGGGGCCCTAGCAATCAGCCCCAGCATTTT	TRBV18	TRBJ1-5	.	.
CASSQDRRGGTGELFF	TGTGCCAGCAGCCAAGATCGGAGGGGGGGCACCGGGGAGCTGTTTTTT	TRBV14	TRBJ2-2	.	.
CSVGIQNLYGYTF	TGCAGCGTCGGAATACAGAACCTCTATGGCTACACCTTC	TRBV29-1	TRBJ1-2	.	.
CASSLVAPGEKYEQYF	TGTGCCAGCAGCTTAGTTGCACCGGGAGAGAAATACGAGCAGTACTTC	TRBV7-9	TRBJ2-7	few	.
CASSGGLGGAEAFF	TGCGCCAGCAGCGGCGGACTGGGGGGGGCTGAAGCTTTCTTT	TRBV5-1	TRBJ1-1	few	.
CASSLEQGANYGYTF	TGTGCCAGCAGCTTAGAACAGGGGGCTAACTATGGCTACACCTTC	TRBV7-2	TRBJ1-2	.	TRBD1
CASSMFISVTEAFF	TGTGCCAGTAGTATGTTCATCTCAGTCACTGAAGCTTTCTTT	TRBV19	TRBJ1-1	.	.
CASSLTGGLSTDTQYF	TGTGCCAGCAGTTTGACAGGGGGCTTAAGCACAGATACGCAGTATTTT	TRBV27	TRBJ2-3	.	TRBD1
CASSRQTGTSFLSSYNEQFF	TGTGCCAGTAGTAGACAAACCGGGACTAGCTTCTTGAGCTCCTACAATGAGCAGTTCTTC	TRBV19	TRBJ2-1	.	TRBD2
CASSVAKSVRDTQYF	TGTGCCAGCAGCGTAGCTAAGTCGGTCCGGGATACGCAGTATTTT	TRBV9	TRBJ2-3	.	.
CSVVSGSSYEQYF	TGCAGCGTTGTTTCAGGGTCCTCCTACGAGCAGTACTTC	TRBV29-1	TRBJ2-7	.	.
CASSSPQGRVIGAFF	TGTGCCAGCAGCTCTCCTCAGGGGCGAGTCATCGGAGCTTTCTTT	TRBV11-2	TRBJ1-1	.	.